These T cell receptor beta chains were read from a single sample in a study of cytomegalovirus exposure and HLA in healthy donors. Assay: immunoSEQ multiplex PCR; the TCRdb copy retains only in-frame clones and omits some. This sample carries a few hundred thousand clones, approximately 80% of them seen once, and the ten largest clones take 1.2% to 1.5%. The sample comprised PBMCs. These receptors were collected from a girl between 5 and 17 years old in good health and CMV-seronegative. Both conserved end residues are part of each CDR3. The D gene is left open where the match is weak. Expanded clones get a size class; other rows say once, few or many, or leave the size out.

J gene	V gene	clone size	D gene	CDR3 DNA	CDR3 protein
TRBJ2-5	TRBV15	NA	TRBD2	TGTGCCACCAGCAGAGCTGTGAGTACTAGCGGAGAAGAGACCCAGTACTTC	CATSRAVSTSGEETQYF
TRBJ2-3	TRBV4-2	NA	NA	TGTGCCAGCAGCCAAGCTATGAGCGACACGCAGTATTTT	CASSQAMSDTQYF
TRBJ1-1	TRBV21-1	NA	NA	TGTGCCAGCAGCAACCGGGACAGGGGGACAGACACTGAAGCTTTCTTT	CASSNRDRGTDTEAFF
TRBJ1-1	TRBV6-1	once	NA	TGTGCCAGCAGTGAGGTTGGAGTGGGGAACACTGAAGCTTTCTTT	CASSEVGVGNTEAFF
TRBJ2-1	TRBV18	NA	NA	TGTGCCAGCTCGTTCACAGTTTACAATGAGCAGTTCTTC	CASSFTVYNEQFF
TRBJ2-3	TRBV7-2	NA	TRBD2	TGTGCCAGCAGATACGGACTAGCGGGGCCCCGCACAGATACGCAGTATTTT	CASRYGLAGPRTDTQYF
TRBJ1-5	TRBV7-9	NA	NA	TGTGCCAGCAGCTTAGAACAGGGCCACAATCAGCCCCAGCATTTT	CASSLEQGHNQPQHF
TRBJ1-2	TRBV18	NA	NA	TGTGCCAGCTCACCAAACAGGGAAGGCTACACCTTC	CASSPNREGYTF
TRBJ2-3	TRBV7-3	NA	NA	TGTGCCAGCAGCTTTCAGGGGATGGGAGATACGCAGTATTTT	CASSFQGMGDTQYF
TRBJ2-1	TRBV27	NA	TRBD2	TGTGCCAGCAGTTCCGGACTAGCGGGTGAGCAGTTCTTC	CASSSGLAGEQFF
TRBJ2-1	TRBV9	NA	NA	TGTGCCAGCAGCGTAGGACCCAGGTTGTTCTTC	CASSVGPRLFF
TRBJ2-1	TRBV4-2	NA	NA	TGTGCCAGCAGCCAAGAGCCAGTATATCAGTTCTTC	CASSQEPVYQFF
TRBJ2-2	TRBV7-3	NA	TRBD1	TGTGCCAGCAGCGTGACAGGGGGCCCCGGGGAGCTGTTTTTT	CASSVTGGPGELFF
TRBJ2-3	TRBV5-4	few	TRBD1	TGTGCCAGCAGCTTGCGACAGGGACCAGATACGCAGTATTTT	CASSLRQGPDTQYF
TRBJ2-1	TRBV4-2	NA	TRBD2	TGTGCCAGCAGCCAAGAAGAACCGGGAGGTTTCGACAATGAGCAGTTCTTC	CASSQEEPGGFDNEQFF
TRBJ1-5	TRBV5-3	NA	NA	TGTGCCAGAAGCTTGGCCGCGGGGGAATATCAGCCCCAGCATTTT	CARSLAAGEYQPQHF
TRBJ2-1	TRBV18	NA	TRBD1	TGTGCCAGCTCACACGCCGGACAGGGGAATGAGCAGTTCTTC	CASSHAGQGNEQFF
TRBJ2-7	TRBV30	NA	TRBD2	TGTGCCGGGGTAGCGGGGGCCTACGAGCAGTACTTC	CAGVAGAYEQYF
TRBJ2-2	TRBV15	NA	NA	TGTGCCACCAGCAGAGTCGGACTCCGGGACACTTCGGGTACCGGGGAGCTGTTTTTT	CATSRVGLRDTSGTGELFF
TRBJ1-1	TRBV7-3	once	NA	TGTGCCAGCAGCGTCCAGGGTATGGGCACTGAAGCTTTCTTT	CASSVQGMGTEAFF
TRBJ2-4	TRBV5-3	NA	NA	TGTGCCAGATTCTCGGCTAGCCCCAAAAACATTCAGTACTTC	CARFSASPKNIQYF
TRBJ2-3	TRBV11-2	NA	TRBD2	TGTGCCAGCAGCTTAGAGCGGGGGATGCCAGATACGCAGTATTTT	CASSLERGMPDTQYF
TRBJ1-1	TRBV11-2	NA	NA	TGTGCCAGCAGCTTAGCCTGGAGGGCCACTGAAGCTTTCTTT	CASSLAWRATEAFF
TRBJ2-7	TRBV28	NA	TRBD1	TGTGCCAGCACTCCCGCCGGGACAGGCTTATACGAGCAGTACTTC	CASTPAGTGLYEQYF
TRBJ2-5	TRBV4-3	NA	NA	TGCGCCAGCAGCCAAGTAGAGGGACGGGGGGCTTCGACCCAGTACTTC	CASSQVEGRGASTQYF
TRBJ2-3	TRBV5-1	NA	NA	TGCGCCAGCAGACCGCTTACTGGCACAGATACGCAGTATTTT	CASRPLTGTDTQYF
TRBJ2-7	TRBV7-6	NA	TRBD1	TGTGCCAGCGGGACAGGGCAGAACGAGCAGTACTTC	CASGTGQNEQYF
TRBJ1-1	TRBV10-2	few	NA	TGCGCCAGCAGTGAGTTGGTGGACAAGGAAGCTTTCTTT	CASSELVDKEAFF
TRBJ2-3	TRBV7-2	NA	TRBD1	TGTGCCAGCAGCCCCCGAGACAGGGAAACAGATACGCAGTATTTT	CASSPRDRETDTQYF
TRBJ2-1	TRBV7-3	NA	NA	TGTGCCAGCAGCTCCCTTTCTTATGAGCAGTTCTTC	CASSSLSYEQFF
TRBJ2-5	TRBV7-2	NA	NA	TGTGCCAGCAGCCCGAGGGGGGGGGCCCAAGAGACCCAGTACTTC	CASSPRGGAQETQYF
TRBJ2-1	TRBV5-1	NA	TRBD2	TGCGCCAGCAGCCCGGGACTAGCGGGAATCTACAATGAGCAGTTCTTC	CASSPGLAGIYNEQFF
TRBJ1-1	TRBV28	NA	NA	TGTGCCAGCAGGGGAGGCACTGAAGCTTTCTTT	CASRGGTEAFF
TRBJ2-7	TRBV7-9	once	TRBD2	TGTGCCAGCAGCCCCCGACTAGCGGGAGGTACAGAGCAGTACTTC	CASSPRLAGGTEQYF
TRBJ2-6	TRBV5-4	once	NA	TGTGCCAGCAGCCTAAGCTCCACTGGGGCCAACGTCCTGACTTTC	CASSLSSTGANVLTF
TRBJ2-7	TRBV28	NA	NA	TGTGCCAGCACAATGGAGGGAAACTACGAGCAGTACTTC	CASTMEGNYEQYF
TRBJ2-5	TRBV6-1	NA	TRBD1	TGTGCCAGCAGATTTGACAGGGTGGAGACCCAGTACTTC	CASRFDRVETQYF
TRBJ2-3	TRBV9	NA	NA	TGTGCCAGCAGCGTAGACACCACAGATACGCAGTATTTT	CASSVDTTDTQYF
TRBJ1-1	TRBV7-8	NA	TRBD1	TGTGCCAGCAGCTTAGCGCCGGGACAGGGAACACTAGGGAACACTGAAGCTTTCTTT	CASSLAPGQGTLGNTEAFF
TRBJ2-4	TRBV7-8	once	TRBD1	TGTGCCAGCAGCTTAGTACAGGGGTGGGCCAAAAACATTCAGTACTTC	CASSLVQGWAKNIQYF
TRBJ2-7	TRBV2	few	NA	TGTGCCAGCAGTGAATGGTCGGGTGACGAGCAGTACTTC	CASSEWSGDEQYF
TRBJ2-4	TRBV7-2	NA	NA	TGTGCCAGCAGCTTAGGGCAGGGAGGATTTGGAGCCAAAAACATTCAGTACTTC	CASSLGQGGFGAKNIQYF
TRBJ1-2	TRBV19	once	TRBD1	TGTGCCAGTAGACCAGACAGGGGATCCTATGGCTACACCTTC	CASRPDRGSYGYTF